What follows are 30 T cell receptor beta chains derived from one specimen sequenced in a study of T cells in Graves' hyperthyroidism and ophthalmopathy. Amplified TCR beta CDR3 regions derived from RNA transcripts. Initially, a first-round RT-PCR of the TCR CDR3 employed the HTBI primer set. MiXCR, applied by TCRdb to the multiplex PCR reads, yields one record per CDR3 protein. The sample lists roughly 570,000 distinct CDR3 sequences; roughly 50% were seen once. Sequenced material: peripheral blood or thyroid tissue (not recorded which). All receptors come from an adult woman with Graves' disease, either hyperthyroidism or ophthalmopathy (not recorded which).

The gene calls are TRBV2 and TRBJ1-2; D not certain. V dropped 6 bases and J dropped 2 bases, with 13 bases sitting between them. The CDR3 covers 14 residues. Germline CDR1 reads SNHLY; CDR2 reads FYNNEI. DNA of the CDR3: TGTGCCAGCAGCGCCGACGAAGGGAACTATGGCTACACCTTC. Encoded protein: CASSADEGNYGYTF.

The chain combines TRBV20-1 with TRBJ1-4, with TRBD1 as a possible D gene (6 bases). Germline-derived CDR1 and CDR2 are DFQATT and SNEGSKA (reference sequence). Trimming cost V 4 bases and J 2 bases, with 11 bases left between them. This CDR3 is 14 amino acids long. CDR3 in DNA: TGCAGTGCTACCCGCGGGGGCACTAATGAAAAACTGTTTTTT. Protein sequence: CSATRGGTNEKLFF.

This clonotype was counted ten times or more. This chain joins TRBV7-3 and TRBJ2-3, with D unclear. CDR3 size: 13 residues. The germline CDR1 and CDR2 sequences are SGHTA and FQGTGA. The V and J ends lost 3 bases and 2 bases respectively, with 6 bases between them. CDR3 sequence (DNA): TGTGCCAGCAGCTTGGGCCACACAGATACGCAGTATTTT. This sequence encodes CASSLGHTDTQYF.

This clonotype was detected ten times or more. The chain uses TRBV20-1 and TRBJ1-2, with 10 nucleotides matching TRBD1. V was pared by 3 bases and J by 8 bases, with 6 bases of the junction left unmatched. Germline lookup yields CDR1 DFQATT and CDR2 SNEGSKA (reference sequence). This CDR3 contains 13 residues. The CDR3 reads CSARDRGRRGYTF. The CDR3 DNA sequence: TGCAGTGCTAGGGACAGGGGGAGACGGGGCTACACCTTC.

V and J are TRBV5-1 and TRBJ1-1; the D is unclear. Germline values: CDR1 SGHRS, CDR2 YFSETQ. V lost 3 bases to trimming and J lost 5 bases, with 17 bases between them. This CDR3 contains 15 residues. CDR3 DNA: TGCGCCAGCAGCTCCACCGGGATGGGGAGAACTGAAGCTTTCTTT. Translated, it gives CASSSTGMGRTEAFF.

The chain couples TRBV2 to TRBJ2-7, with D possibly TRBD1 on 6 matching bases. This CDR3 spans 15 amino acids. Per the germline V gene, CDR1 is SNHLY and CDR2 is FYNNEI. V was trimmed by 8 bases and J by 2 bases, leaving 19 bases between them. Here the CDR3 reads CASRVTGTLTYEQYF. The CDR3 DNA follows: TGTGCCAGCCGTGTGACCGGGACATTGACCTACGAGCAGTACTTC.

With regard to this clonotype: This may come from a read error, since a much larger clone is one base off. The chain links TRBV6-1 to TRBJ2-7; TRBD2 matches at 9 bases. The CDR3 has 16 residues. Germline values: CDR1 MNHNS, CDR2 SASEGT. CDR3 bases: TGTGCCAGCAGTGAAGAGGCGGGAGGGCCCTACGAGGAGGGGTGCTTC. It encodes CASSEEAGGPYEEGCF.

V is TRBV29-1 and J is TRBJ1-1; 9 nucleotides align to TRBD1. There are 13 residues in the CDR3. Germline V gene sequence: CDR1 SQVTM, CDR2 ANQGSEA. J was trimmed by 3 bases and V by 7 bases; bases with no gene match: 6. CDR3 sequence: CSATGGEDTEAFF. DNA of the CDR3: TGCAGCGCCACAGGGGGCGAGGACACTGAAGCTTTCTTT.

This clonotype was seen a few times. The V and J genes are TRBV3-1 and TRBJ2-7, with a weak D call TRBD2 (6 bases). The length of the CDR3 is 16 residues. Germline CDR1 is LGHDT and CDR2 is YNNKEL (reference sequence). The V end was cut by 2 bases, the J end by 12 bases, with 26 bases between. The DNA for the CDR3 is TGTGCCAGCAGCCAATCTTTATTAGGGACTCCCCTAAGGTGGTACTTC. Its translation: CASSQSLLGTPLRWYF.

This clonotype came up many times. The rearrangement uses TRBV7-3 and TRBJ2-7; D is perhaps TRBD2 (6 bases). The ends were cut back, 6 bases at V and 7 bases at J, with 10 bases in the middle. This CDR3 comprises 11 residues. Germline CDR1 SGHTA, CDR2 FQGTGA. The DNA for the CDR3 is TGTGCCAGCAGTTCTGGGGGGGAGCAGTACTTC. Protein: CASSSGGEQYF. The variable domain in full, completed from reference TRBV7-3 and TRBJ2-7, reads GAGVSQTPSNKVTEKGKYVELRCDPISGHTALYWYRQSLGQGPEFLIYFQGTGAADDSGLPNDRFFAVRPEGSVSTLKIQRTERGDSAVYLCASSSGGEQYFGPGTRLTVT.

There are many counts of this clonotype. The chain links TRBV6-1 to TRBJ1-5, with 9 nucleotides matching TRBD1. This CDR3 contains 15 residues. After removal of 3 bases from V and 7 bases from J, the junction contained 7 bases not matched to a gene. Germline CDR1 is MNHNS and CDR2 is SASEGT. DNA of the CDR3: TGTGCCAGCAGTGAGTCACAGGGGGCAACCCAGCCCCAGCATTTT. Translating gives CASSESQGATQPQHF.

This clonotype was observed many times. The gene calls are TRBV11-2 and TRBJ2-5; D perhaps matches TRBD1 (5 bases). The CDR3 sequence is 16 residues long. Deletions cut 0 bases from V and 1 base from J, with 12 bases between. From germline, CDR1 is SGHAT and CDR2 FQNNGV. The DNA of the CDR3 is TGTGCCAGCAGCTTAGATGACAGATGGATCCAAGAGACCCAGTACTTC. It encodes CASSLDDRWIQETQYF. The full variable domain, its missing parts supplied by reference TRBV11-2 and TRBJ2-5, is EAGVAQSPRYKIIEKRQSVAFWCNPISGHATLYWYQQILGQGPKLLIQFQNNGVVDDSQLPKDRFSAERLKGVDSTLKIQPAKLEDSAVYLCASSLDDRWIQETQYFGPGTRLLVL.

V is TRBV9 and J is TRBJ1-4; D is uncertain. Trimming removed 4 bases at V and 13 bases at J, with 17 bases between. The CDR3 runs 13 residues. Germline assignment: CDR1 SGDLS and CDR2 YYNGEE. CDR3 DNA sequence: TGTGCCAGCAGCCAAGCGGGGATGACCGGACTGTTTTTT. This sequence encodes CASSQAGMTGLFF.

This clonotype showed up just once. CDR3 residues: CASTSQGRRHEHF. Here the CDR3 DNA reads TGTGCCAGCACCTCCCAGGGTCGACGCCACGAGCATTTT. This chain joins TRBV2 and TRBJ1-5, with D perhaps TRBD1 (5 bases). The CDR3 runs 13 residues. The germline V gene encodes CDR1 SNHLY and CDR2 FYNNEI. V lost 7 bases and J 14 bases, leaving 21 bases between the germline ends.

The chain links TRBV7-2 to TRBJ2-1; 8 bases match TRBD2. The CDR3 is 15 residues long. The germline V gene encodes CDR1 SGHTA and CDR2 FQGNSA. Trimming removed 2 bases from V and 9 bases from J; junction bases left unmatched: 9. Written as DNA, the CDR3 is TGTGCCAGCAGCTTAAGAGGGACTAGTAATAGTGAGCAGTTCTTC. It codes for CASSLRGTSNSEQFF. Filled out from reference TRBV7-2 and TRBJ2-1, the complete variable domain reads GAGVSQSPSNKVTEKGKDVELRCDPISGHTALYWYRQSLGQGLEFLIYFQGNSAPDKSGLPSDRFSAERTGGSVSTLTIQRTQQEDSAVYLCASSLRGTSNSEQFFGPGTRLTVL.

The chain links TRBV15 to TRBJ2-7; 7 bases agree with TRBD1. This CDR3 region has 16 residues. Trimming at V came to 0 bases and at J to 0 bases, leaving 5 bases not matched to a gene. Germline V lookup: CDR1 LNHNV, CDR2 YYDKDF (reference sequence). DNA for the CDR3: TGTGCCACCAGCAGAGATCCGGGACAGAGCTCCTACGAGCAGTACTTC. It codes for CATSRDPGQSSYEQYF.

The V call is TRBV7-9, the J call TRBJ1-2; D unclear. CDR3 length: 13 amino acids. Germline V lookup: CDR1 SEHNR, CDR2 FQNEAQ (reference sequence). V lost 1 base, J lost 0 bases, and 3 bases lay in between. As DNA, the CDR3 is TGTGCCAGCAGCTTAGTACCTAACTATGGCTACACCTTC. This gives the protein CASSLVPNYGYTF. The full variable domain, with the rest looked up from reference TRBV7-9 and TRBJ1-2, is DTGVSQNPRHKITKRGQNVTFRCDPISEHNRLYWYRQTLGQGPEFLTYFQNEAQLEKSRLLSDRFSAERPKGSFSTLEIQRTEQGDSAMYLCASSLVPNYGYTFGSGTRLTVV.

The V gene is TRBV2, the J gene TRBJ2-6, with 8 bases aligning to TRBD1. CDR3 length: 14 amino acids. The germline CDR1 and CDR2 sequences are SNHLY and FYNNEI. V shed 6 bases and J 11 bases; nucleotides not matched to a gene: 9. CDR3 in amino acids: CASSRGLGGYVLTF. The DNA for the CDR3 is TGTGCCAGCAGCAGGGGGCTCGGAGGCTACGTCCTGACTTTC.

V is TRBV29-1 and J is TRBJ2-5, with no clear D. This CDR3 contains 12 residues. Germline CDR1 is SQVTM and CDR2 is ANQGSEA. Trimming cost V 2 bases and J 2 bases, with 6 bases left between them. CDR3 sequence reads: CSVEHDQETQYF. In DNA, the CDR3 is TGCAGCGTTGAACACGATCAAGAGACCCAGTACTTC.

The V and J genes are TRBV7-9 and TRBJ2-7; 10 nucleotides match TRBD1. The CDR3 consists of 14 residues. V was clipped by 5 bases and J by 7 bases; unmatched bases: 8. Looked up from germline, CDR1 is SEHNR and CDR2 is FQNEAQ (reference sequence). The CDR3 bases are TGTGCCAGCAGCCCAGGACAGGGGGTGTGGGAGCAGTACTTC. Protein product: CASSPGQGVWEQYF.

The sample holds many counts of this clonotype. V gene TRBV9 combines with J gene TRBJ2-5, with D unresolved. The CDR3 runs 14 residues. The germline V gene has CDR1 SGDLS and CDR2 YYNGEE. V lost 0 bases and J 5 bases, leaving 11 bases between the germline ends. The CDR3 loop is CASSVAVGSETQYF. In nucleotides, the CDR3 is TGTGCCAGCAGCGTAGCTGTGGGGTCGGAGACCCAGTACTTC.

In this sample, this clonotype turned up a few times. The chain links TRBV7-9 to TRBJ1-2, with D maybe TRBD1 (5 bases). Looked up from germline, CDR1 is SEHNR and CDR2 is FQNEAQ (reference sequence). There are 15 residues in the CDR3. V dropped 1 base and J dropped 2 bases, with 11 bases sitting between them. The CDR3 sequence is CASSLDDSQNYGYTF. The CDR3 DNA reads TGTGCCAGCAGCTTAGACGACAGCCAGAACTATGGCTACACCTTC. Based on the CDR3 plus reference TRBV7-9 and TRBJ1-2, the full variable domain is DTGVSQNPRHKITKRGQNVTFRCDPISEHNRLYWYRQTLGQGPEFLTYFQNEAQLEKSRLLSDRFSAERPKGSFSTLEIQRTEQGDSAMYLCASSLDDSQNYGYTFGSGTRLTVV.

At least ten counts were recorded for this clonotype. The rearrangement links TRBV18 to TRBJ1-1, with a possible D match to TRBD1 (5 bases). This CDR3 is built from 12 residues. CDR1 and CDR2 from the germline V gene are KGHSH and LQKENI. The V gene lost 4 bases and the J gene lost 10 bases, with 13 bases spanning the gap. The DNA for the CDR3 is TGTGCCAGCTCACTTCGGACTGGGGGAGCTTTCTTT. Protein product: CASSLRTGGAFF.

The J gene is TRBJ1-5, the V gene TRBV20-1; perhaps TRBD1 as D (5 bases). The CDR3 has 15 residues. The V gene's germline CDR1 is DFQATT and CDR2 SNEGSKA (reference sequence). V dropped 1 base and J dropped 3 bases, with 13 bases sitting between them. This CDR3 reads CSARGGGSLNQPQHF. DNA for the CDR3: TGCAGTGCTAGAGGGGGGGGGTCCCTCAATCAGCCCCAGCATTTT.

This clonotype was recorded at least ten times. The chain is built from TRBV9 and TRBJ1-5; TRBD1 is a possible D gene (6 bases). In germline, CDR1 is SGDLS, CDR2 YYNGEE. This CDR3 spans 16 amino acids. V lost 0 bases and J 0 bases, leaving 10 bases between the germline ends. CDR3 sequence (DNA): TGTGCCAGCAGCGTAGGGACAGACGATAGCAATCAGCCCCAGCATTTT. It yields the protein CASSVGTDDSNQPQHF.

J is TRBJ2-2 and V is TRBV2; no reliable D call. CDR1 and CDR2 from the germline V gene are SNHLY and FYNNEI. Trimming took 8 bases from V and 2 from J, leaving 12 bases between them. This CDR3 spans 14 amino acids. The CDR3, as DNA: TGTGCCAGCCGGTTAGGAACCAACACCGGGGAGCTGTTTTTT. Encoded protein: CASRLGTNTGELFF. Using reference TRBV2 and TRBJ2-2 for the parts outside the CDR3, the full variable domain is EPEVTQTPSHQVTQMGQEVILRCVPISNHLYFYWYRQILGQKVEFLVSFYNNEISEKSEIFDDQFSVERPDGSNFTLKIRSTKLEDSAMYFCASRLGTNTGELFFGEGSRLTVL.

The chain carries TRBV7-2 and TRBJ2-5, with D unresolved. Germline V CDR1 and CDR2: SGHTA, FQGNSA. Trimming shortened V by 2 bases and J by 5 bases, and 15 bases separated the two germline ends. The CDR3 loop spans 15 amino acids. The CDR3 nucleotides read TGTGCCAGCAGCTTATGGGCTAGAGATGGGGAGACCCAGTACTTC. It codes for CASSLWARDGETQYF.

V usage is TRBV10-3 and J usage is TRBJ2-7; 13 nucleotides match TRBD2. V was pared by 6 bases and J by 3 bases, with 5 bases of the junction left unmatched. CDR1 is ENHRY, CDR2 SYGVKD, per germline. The CDR3 totals 15 residues. The DNA for the CDR3 is TGTGCCATCAGGGCTGGGACTAGCGGGAACTACGAGCAGTACTTC. This gives the protein CAIRAGTSGNYEQYF.

This clonotype came up once. The genes are TRBV9 and TRBJ2-5, with unresolved D. The CDR3 runs to 15 residues. The ends were cut back, 0 bases at V and 5 bases at J, with 14 bases in the middle. From germline, CDR1 is SGDLS and CDR2 YYNGEE. CDR3 sequence reads: CASSVDRASQETQYF. The CDR3 DNA is TGTGCCAGCAGCGTAGATCGGGCCAGCCAGGAGACCCAGTACTTC. Looking up the rest from reference TRBV9 and TRBJ2-5 gives the full variable domain: DSGVTQTPKHLITATGQRVTLRCSPRSGDLSVYWYQQSLDQGLQFLIQYYNGEERAKGNILERFSAQQFPDLHSELNLSSLELGDSALYFCASSVDRASQETQYFGPGTRLLVL.

The rearrangement joins TRBV4-1 to TRBJ2-5; tentatively, D is TRBD1 or TRBD2 (5 bases each). From germline, CDR1 is MGHRA and CDR2 YSYEKL. The CDR3 is made up of 14 amino acids. V lost 4 bases, J lost 5 bases, and 14 bases lay in between. CDR3 region: CASSRVGERETQYF. As DNA, the CDR3 is TGCGCCAGCAGCCGTGTAGGGGAGAGGGAGACCCAGTACTTC.